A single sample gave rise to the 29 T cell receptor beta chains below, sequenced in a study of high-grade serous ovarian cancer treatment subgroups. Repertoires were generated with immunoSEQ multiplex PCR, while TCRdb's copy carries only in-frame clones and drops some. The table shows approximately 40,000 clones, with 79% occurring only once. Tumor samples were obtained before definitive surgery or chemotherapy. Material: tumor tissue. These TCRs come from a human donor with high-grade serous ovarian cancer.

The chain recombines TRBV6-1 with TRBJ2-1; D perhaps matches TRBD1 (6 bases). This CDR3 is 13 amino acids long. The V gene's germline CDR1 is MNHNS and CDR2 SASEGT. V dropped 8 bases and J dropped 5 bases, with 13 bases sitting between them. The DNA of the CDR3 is TGTGCCAGCGCCCAGGGGACCCACAATGAGCAGTTCTTC. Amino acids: CASAQGTHNEQFF.

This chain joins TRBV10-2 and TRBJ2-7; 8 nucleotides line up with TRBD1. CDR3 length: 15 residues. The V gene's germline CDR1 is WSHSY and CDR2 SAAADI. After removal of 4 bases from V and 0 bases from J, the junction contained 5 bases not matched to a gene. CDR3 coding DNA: TGCGCCAGCAGTGTGGACAGGGACCTCTCCTACGAGCAGTACTTC. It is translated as CASSVDRDLSYEQYF.

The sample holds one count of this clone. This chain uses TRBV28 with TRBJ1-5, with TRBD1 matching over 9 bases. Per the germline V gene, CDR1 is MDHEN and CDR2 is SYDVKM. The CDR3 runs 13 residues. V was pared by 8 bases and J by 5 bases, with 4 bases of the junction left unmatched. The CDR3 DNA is TGTGCCAGCGGCCGGGACAGGGATCAGCCCCAGCATTTT. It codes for CASGRDRDQPQHF.

CDR3 coding DNA: TGTGCCAGCAGAGCGACGGGCGGGGAGCTGTTTTTT. Amino acids: CASRATGGELFF. V and J are TRBV9 and TRBJ2-2; D remains ambiguous. There are 12 residues in the CDR3. Germline CDR1 SGDLS, CDR2 YYNGEE. Trimming cost V 5 bases and J 7 bases, with 9 bases left between them.

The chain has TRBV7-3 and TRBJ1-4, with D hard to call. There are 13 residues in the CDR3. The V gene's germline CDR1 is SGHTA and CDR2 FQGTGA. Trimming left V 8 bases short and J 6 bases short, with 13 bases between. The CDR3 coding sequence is TGTGCCAGCCGACGGGAGGCGGATGAAAAACTGTTTTTT. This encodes CASRREADEKLFF.

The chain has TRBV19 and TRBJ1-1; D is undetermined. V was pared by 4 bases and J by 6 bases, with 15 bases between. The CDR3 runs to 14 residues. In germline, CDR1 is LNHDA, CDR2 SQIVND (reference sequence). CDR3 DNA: TGTGCCAGTAGTAACGGACGGATTCGGGCTGAAGCTTTCTTT. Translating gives CASSNGRIRAEAFF.

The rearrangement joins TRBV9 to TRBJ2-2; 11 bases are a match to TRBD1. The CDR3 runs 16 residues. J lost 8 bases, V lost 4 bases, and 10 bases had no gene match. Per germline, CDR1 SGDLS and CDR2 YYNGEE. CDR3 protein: CASSLQGQGGFGELFF. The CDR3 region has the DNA TGTGCCAGCAGCCTCCAGGGACAGGGGGGATTTGGGGAGCTGTTTTTT. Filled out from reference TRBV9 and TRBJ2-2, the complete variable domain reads DSGVTQTPKHLITATGQRVTLRCSPRSGDLSVYWYQQSLDQGLQFLIQYYNGEERAKGNILERFSAQQFPDLHSELNLSSLELGDSALYFCASSLQGQGGFGELFFGEGSRLTVL.

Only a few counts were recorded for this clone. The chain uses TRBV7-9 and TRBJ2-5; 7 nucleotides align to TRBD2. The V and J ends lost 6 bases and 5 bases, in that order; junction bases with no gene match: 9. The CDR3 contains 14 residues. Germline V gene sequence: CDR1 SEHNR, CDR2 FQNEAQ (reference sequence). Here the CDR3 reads CASSPGWEGETQYF. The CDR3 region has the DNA TGTGCCAGCAGTCCAGGATGGGAGGGGGAGACCCAGTACTTC.

As DNA, the CDR3 is TGTGCCAGCAGTGCCTCCAGGGGAGATGGCTACACCTTC. Translated, it gives CASSASRGDGYTF. J is TRBJ1-2 and V is TRBV28; D might be TRBD1 (6 bases). Trimming took off 5 bases at V and 6 bases at J, with 13 bases between the two ends. The CDR3 totals 13 residues. Germline-derived CDR1 and CDR2 are MDHEN and SYDVKM.

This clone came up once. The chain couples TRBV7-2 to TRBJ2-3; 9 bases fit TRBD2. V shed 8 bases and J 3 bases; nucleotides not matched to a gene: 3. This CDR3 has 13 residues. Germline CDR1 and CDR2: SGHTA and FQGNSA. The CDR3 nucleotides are TGTGCCAGCCGAGCGGGAGGAACAGATACGCAGTATTTT. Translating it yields CASRAGGTDTQYF.

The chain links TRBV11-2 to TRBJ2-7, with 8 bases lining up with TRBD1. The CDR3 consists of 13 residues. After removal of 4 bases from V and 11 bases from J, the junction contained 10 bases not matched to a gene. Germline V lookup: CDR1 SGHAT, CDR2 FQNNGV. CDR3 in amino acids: CASSSGTGRTKYF. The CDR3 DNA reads TGTGCCAGCAGCTCCGGGACAGGACGGACGAAGTACTTC.

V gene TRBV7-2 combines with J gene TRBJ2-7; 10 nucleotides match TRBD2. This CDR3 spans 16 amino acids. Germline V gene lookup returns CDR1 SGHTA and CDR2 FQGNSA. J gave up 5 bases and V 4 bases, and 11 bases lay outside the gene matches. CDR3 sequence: CASSSHSGRRFNEQYF. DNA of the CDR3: TGTGCCAGCAGCTCCCATAGCGGGAGGAGGTTCAACGAGCAGTACTTC.

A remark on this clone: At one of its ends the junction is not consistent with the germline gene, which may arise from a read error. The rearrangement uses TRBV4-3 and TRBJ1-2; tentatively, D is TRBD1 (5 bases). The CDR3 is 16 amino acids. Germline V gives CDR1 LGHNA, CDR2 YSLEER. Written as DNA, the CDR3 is TGCGCCAGCAGCCAAGGATGGGACGGATGGAAATTATCTGTGGATTTC. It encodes CASSQGWDGWKLSVDF.

This CDR3 reads CASSPGGKETQYF. The CDR3 nucleotides are TGTGCCAGCAGCCCGGGGGGGAAAGAGACCCAGTACTTC. The rearrangement joins TRBV7-8 to TRBJ2-5; 8 bases line up with TRBD2. Germline V gene lookup returns CDR1 SGHVS and CDR2 FQNEAQ. Trimming at V came to 5 bases and at J to 3 bases, leaving 2 bases not matched to a gene. The CDR3 spans 13 residues. The full variable domain, in which reference TRBV7-8 and TRBJ2-5 provide the parts outside the CDR3, is GAGVSQSPRYKVAKRGQDVALRCDPISGHVSLFWYQQALGQGPEFLTYFQNEAQLDKSGLPSDRFFAERPEGSVSTLKIQRTQQEDSAVYLCASSPGGKETQYFGPGTRLLVL.

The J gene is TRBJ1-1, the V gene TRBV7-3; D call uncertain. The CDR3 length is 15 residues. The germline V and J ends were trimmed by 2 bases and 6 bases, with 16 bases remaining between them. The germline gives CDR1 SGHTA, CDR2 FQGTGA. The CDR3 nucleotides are TGTGCCAGCAGCTTATGGGGATATGGTGTCTCTGAAGCTTTCTTT. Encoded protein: CASSLWGYGVSEAFF.

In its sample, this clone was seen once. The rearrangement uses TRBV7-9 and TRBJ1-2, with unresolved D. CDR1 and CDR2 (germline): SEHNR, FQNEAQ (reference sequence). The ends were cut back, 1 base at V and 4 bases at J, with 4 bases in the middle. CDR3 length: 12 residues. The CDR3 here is CASSLDGYGYTF. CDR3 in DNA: TGTGCCAGCAGCTTAGATGGCTATGGCTACACCTTC.

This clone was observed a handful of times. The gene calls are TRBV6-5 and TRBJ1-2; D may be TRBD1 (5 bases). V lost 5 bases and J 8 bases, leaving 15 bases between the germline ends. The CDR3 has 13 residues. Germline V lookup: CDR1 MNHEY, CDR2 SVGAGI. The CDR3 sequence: CASSNRRDGGYTF. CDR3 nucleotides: TGTGCCAGCAGTAATCGCAGGGATGGGGGCTACACCTTC.

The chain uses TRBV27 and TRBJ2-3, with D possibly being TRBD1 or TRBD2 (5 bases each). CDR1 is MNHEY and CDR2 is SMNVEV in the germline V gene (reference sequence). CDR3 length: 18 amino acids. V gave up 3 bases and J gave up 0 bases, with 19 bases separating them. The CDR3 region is CASSFWVPGPISTDTQYF. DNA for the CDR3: TGTGCCAGCAGTTTTTGGGTCCCGGGACCCATAAGCACAGATACGCAGTATTTT.

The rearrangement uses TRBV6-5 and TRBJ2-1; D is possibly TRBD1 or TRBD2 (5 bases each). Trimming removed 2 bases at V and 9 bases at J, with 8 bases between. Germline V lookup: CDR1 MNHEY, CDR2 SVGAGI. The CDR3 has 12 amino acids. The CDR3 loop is CASSYPGTEQFF. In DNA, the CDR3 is TGTGCCAGCAGTTACCCCGGGACTGAGCAGTTCTTC.

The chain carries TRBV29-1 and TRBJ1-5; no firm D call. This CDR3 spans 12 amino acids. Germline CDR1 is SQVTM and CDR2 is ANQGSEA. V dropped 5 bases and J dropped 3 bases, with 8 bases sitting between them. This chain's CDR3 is CSVRDNNQPQHF. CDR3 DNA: TGCAGCGTTCGGGATAACAATCAGCCCCAGCATTTT. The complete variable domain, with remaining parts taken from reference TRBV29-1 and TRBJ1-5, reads SAVISQKPSRDICQRGTSLTIQCQVDSQVTMMFWYRQQPGQSLTLIATANQGSEATYESGFVIDKFPISRPNLTFSTLTVSNMSPEDSSIYLCSVRDNNQPQHFGDGTRLSIL.

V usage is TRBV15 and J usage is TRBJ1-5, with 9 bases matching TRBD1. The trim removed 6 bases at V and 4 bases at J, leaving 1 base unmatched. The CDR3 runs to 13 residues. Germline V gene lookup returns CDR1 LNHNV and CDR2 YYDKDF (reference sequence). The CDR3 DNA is TGTGCCACCAGGGGACAGGGAAATCAGCCCCAGCATTTT. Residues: CATRGQGNQPQHF.

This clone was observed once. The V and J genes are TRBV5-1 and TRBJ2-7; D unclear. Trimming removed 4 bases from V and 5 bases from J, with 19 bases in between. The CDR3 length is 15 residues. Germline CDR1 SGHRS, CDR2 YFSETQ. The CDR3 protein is CASSGVSALYHEQYF. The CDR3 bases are TGCGCCAGCAGCGGGGTATCGGCTCTCTACCACGAGCAGTACTTC.

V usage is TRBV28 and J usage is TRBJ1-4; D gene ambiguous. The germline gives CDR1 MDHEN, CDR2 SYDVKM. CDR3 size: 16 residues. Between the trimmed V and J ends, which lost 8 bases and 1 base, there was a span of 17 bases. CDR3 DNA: TGTGCCAGCGCCCCGCCCAGGAGGGTAACTAATGAAAAACTGTTTTTT. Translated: CASAPPRRVTNEKLFF.

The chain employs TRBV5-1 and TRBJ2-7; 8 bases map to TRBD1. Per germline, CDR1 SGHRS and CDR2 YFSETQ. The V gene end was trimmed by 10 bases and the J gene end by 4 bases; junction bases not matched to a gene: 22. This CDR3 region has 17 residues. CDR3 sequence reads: CALRQGQAPRGHYEQYF. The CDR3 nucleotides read TGCGCCCTACGCCAGGGACAGGCTCCCCGGGGCCATTACGAGCAGTACTTC. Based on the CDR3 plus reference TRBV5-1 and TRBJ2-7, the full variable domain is KAGVTQTPRYLIKTRGQQVTLSCSPISGHRSVSWYQQTPGQGLQFLFEYFSETQRNKGNFPGRFSGRQFSNSRSEMNVSTLELGDSALYLCALRQGQAPRGHYEQYFGPGTRLTVT.

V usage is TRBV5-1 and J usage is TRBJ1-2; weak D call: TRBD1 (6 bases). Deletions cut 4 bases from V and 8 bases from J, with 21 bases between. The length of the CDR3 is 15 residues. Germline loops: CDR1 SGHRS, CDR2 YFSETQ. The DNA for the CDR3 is TGCGCCAGCAGCACCGAATTTACAGGGATAGACGGCTACACCTTC. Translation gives CASSTEFTGIDGYTF.

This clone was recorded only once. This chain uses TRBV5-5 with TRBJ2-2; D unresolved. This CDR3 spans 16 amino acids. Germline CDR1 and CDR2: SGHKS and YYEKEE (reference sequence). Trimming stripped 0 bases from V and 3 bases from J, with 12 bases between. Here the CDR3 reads CASSLGPHADTGELFF. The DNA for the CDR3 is TGTGCCAGCAGCTTGGGCCCACACGCGGACACCGGGGAGCTGTTTTTT.

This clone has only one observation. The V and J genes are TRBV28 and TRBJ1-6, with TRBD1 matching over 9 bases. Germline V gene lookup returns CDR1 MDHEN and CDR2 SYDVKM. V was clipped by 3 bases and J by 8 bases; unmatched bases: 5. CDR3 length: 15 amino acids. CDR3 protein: CASSFGTGSYSPLHF. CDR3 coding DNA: TGTGCCAGCAGTTTTGGGACAGGGTCCTATTCACCCCTCCACTTT.

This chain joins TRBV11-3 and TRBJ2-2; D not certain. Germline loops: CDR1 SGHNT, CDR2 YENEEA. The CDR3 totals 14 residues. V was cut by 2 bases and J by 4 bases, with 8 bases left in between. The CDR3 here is CASSLRASTGELFF. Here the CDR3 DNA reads TGTGCCAGCAGCTTACGCGCTAGCACCGGGGAGCTGTTTTTT.

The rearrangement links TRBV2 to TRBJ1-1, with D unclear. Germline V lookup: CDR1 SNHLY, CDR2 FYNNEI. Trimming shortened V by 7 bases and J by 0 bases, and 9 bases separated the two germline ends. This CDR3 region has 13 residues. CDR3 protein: CASTSQVNTEAFF. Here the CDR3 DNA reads TGTGCCAGCACGAGTCAGGTGAACACTGAAGCTTTCTTT.